This TCR beta chain was sequenced in a study of OX40 agonist ivuxolimab in advanced cancers. This clone came up once. Profiling relied on immunoSEQ multiplex PCR, and the TCRdb table lists in-frame clones only, not all of them. The table shows around 140,000 clones, with 90% occurring only once. CDR1 and CDR2 (germline): LNHDA, SQIVND (reference sequence). This CDR3 is built from 15 residues. V was pared by 4 bases and J by 8 bases, with 17 bases between. V is TRBV19 and J is TRBJ1-4, with a tentative D call TRBD1 (5 bases). This receptor was obtained from an adult with an advanced solid tumor such as melanoma, head and neck, liver or kidney cancer. The sample here was CD4+ or CD8+ T cells sorted from blood, taken in a trial of the OX40 agonist ivuxolimab. In nucleotides, the CDR3 is TGTGCCAGTAGTAAGGACCAGGGTATCCGGGAAAAACTGTTTTTT. Translation: CASSKDQGIREKLFF.